This TCR beta chain emerged from a study of CD8 T cells in ankylosing spondylitis. The CDR3 runs 11 residues. Germline V gene sequence: CDR1 DFQATT, CDR2 SNEGSKA (reference sequence). TCRdb called the 5' RACE reads again in MiXCR, with one record for every CDR3 protein. The repertoire holds 200,000 to 250,000 distinct CDR3 sequences, 20% to 30% seen once, with around 6.3% in the top ten. This clonotype was observed at least ten times. Sample: blood, either unsorted or a sorted T cell fraction (not recorded which). The sequence was collected from a male donor with ankylosing spondylitis or in good health (not recorded which). This chain uses TRBV20-1 with TRBJ2-7; D gene unclear. CDR3 protein: CSPGRVYEQYF. CDR3 DNA sequence: TGCAGCCCGGGCCGGGTATACGAGCAGTACTTC.